A selection of T cell receptor beta chains follows, all from one sample in a study of shared clonotypes between healthy human individuals. The data were produced by immunoSEQ multiplex PCR, yet TCRdb's version contains in-frame clones alone and is incomplete. The sample lists 2,500,000 or so clones; 92% were seen once. Material: naive CD4+ T cells from PBMCs. These TCRs come from a man in his late teens or twenties in good health. Some clones in this sample may be carry-over from other donors' samples. Both conserved end residues are part of each CDR3. Each record gives: V gene, clone size, D gene, J gene, CDR3 DNA, CDR3 protein. A D gene is named only where the DNA matches it firmly. The listing skips clone size in some rows; elsewhere it reads once, few, many or a size class.

>TRBV7-3|NA|NA|TRBJ2-3
TGTGCCAGCAGCTTAACCGCGGGGCCCGCAGCAGATACGCAGTATTTT
CASSLTAGPAADTQYF
>TRBV5-1|many|TRBD1|TRBJ2-6
TGCGCCAGCAGCTTATCCAGGGGGTCCGGGGCCAACGTCCTGACTTTC
CASSLSRGSGANVLTF
>TRBV25-1|NA|TRBD1|TRBJ1-2
TGTGCCAGCAGTGACCGGGACAGGGGACCAGCTAACTATGGCTACACCTTC
CASSDRDRGPANYGYTF
>TRBV28|NA|TRBD2|TRBJ2-1
TGTGCCAGCAGTGGGGAGGGCCGTTCAGGTGAGCAGTTCTTC
CASSGEGRSGEQFF
>TRBV28|NA|NA|TRBJ2-7
TGTGCCAGCAGTACTTTTGGCGAGCAGTACTTC
CASSTFGEQYF
>TRBV7-3|NA|NA|TRBJ1-1
TGTGCCAGCAGCTTAACAGGGGCGATCACTGAAGCTTTCTTT
CASSLTGAITEAFF
>TRBV5-1|NA|NA|TRBJ1-1
TGCGCCAGCAGCTTGGCCGGGGAAGAGGGCACTGAAGCTTTCTTT
CASSLAGEEGTEAFF
>TRBV7-2|NA|NA|TRBJ2-3
TGTGCCAGCAGCTTTAATAGCGGCACAGATACGCAGTATTTT
CASSFNSGTDTQYF
>TRBV7-2|NA|TRBD2|TRBJ2-3
TGTGCCAGCAGCTCCTGGGCGGGAGAGACGCAGTATTTT
CASSSWAGETQYF
>TRBV19|NA|NA|TRBJ2-2
TGTGCCAGTATCCCGGGCAGGGAATTTCCCGGGGAGCTGTTTTTT
CASIPGREFPGELFF
>TRBV20-1|NA|NA|TRBJ2-3
TGCAGTGTCCCGGGAGCAGATACGCAGTATTTT
CSVPGADTQYF
>TRBV2|NA|NA|TRBJ1-6
TGTGCCAGCGGGGGGGATAGCTCCTATAATTCACCCCTCCACTTT
CASGGDSSYNSPLHF
>TRBV7-9|once|NA|TRBJ1-3
TGTGCCAGCAGCTTACGCGGGCTGAGCTCTGGAAACACCATATATTTT
CASSLRGLSSGNTIYF
>TRBV30|NA|TRBD1|TRBJ2-3
TGTGCCTGGAGTGGAGGACAGGTTACAGATACGCAGTATTTT
CAWSGGQVTDTQYF
>TRBV7-3|NA|NA|TRBJ2-5
TGTGCCAGCAGCTTAACCCGGGAGGAGACCCAGTACTTC
CASSLTREETQYF
>TRBV11-2|NA|TRBD1|TRBJ2-3
TGTGCCAGCAGCTTAGATGCGAGCGGGACAGGGTGGAATACGCAGTATTTT
CASSLDASGTGWNTQYF
>TRBV5-1|NA|TRBD1|TRBJ1-1
TGCGCCAGCAGCTGGGACAGGGGAGGAACTGAAGCTTTCTTT
CASSWDRGGTEAFF
>TRBV5-1|NA|TRBD1|TRBJ1-2
TGCGCCAGCAGCTTAGGACAGGCCCTCTATGGCTACACCTTC
CASSLGQALYGYTF